This TCR beta chain is drawn from a study of blood T cell repertoires in COVID-19. Study details: COVID-19 samples, acute and convalescent, were from the United States, Italy and Spain. The analysed material was cDNA or gDNA that came from T cells, B-cell-depleted T cells, or PBMCs.

V lost 0 bases, J lost 1 base, and 4 bases lay in between. The CDR3 loop spans 13 amino acids. Germline V gives CDR1 SGDLS, CDR2 YYNGEE. Authors' methods: Reference gene primer amplification yielded estimated nucleated cell counts. TCRdb's table, derived via immunoSEQ multiplex PCR, lists solely in-frame clones and lacks some. V and J calls and clone size are given by that table; D and trimming were obtained from the DNA. The sample lists tens of thousands of clones, 85% occurring once. The specimen was peripheral blood. The clonotype was recovered from a man between 65 and 85 years old with acute or convalescent COVID-19. The chain employs TRBV9 and TRBJ1-1; no definite D call. CDR3 sequence: CASSVGPNTEAFF. CDR3 bases: TGTGCCAGCAGCGTAGGGCCGAACACTGAAGCTTTCTTT.